This T cell receptor beta chain derives from a study of cytomegalovirus exposure and HLA in healthy donors (dated by TCRdb to the late 2010s). Background on the whole study: According to an earlier analysis of around 600 of the donors, roughly 180 million T cells yielded roughly 110 million unique TCR beta sequences and about 300 Gb of sequence data. An early release that covered fewer than 750 HLA-typed donors contained 250 to 350 gigabases of sequencing data and around 80 million unique TCR sequences. Of the roughly 400 genotyped donors, more than 75% were placed in the genetic ancestry cluster associated with self-reported Caucasian donors. The study aimed to test whether signatures of past pathogen exposure could be identified by cataloging public T cell receptors. The study used immunosequencing to profile the T cell repertoires of 670 or so subjects and linked those repertoires to cytomegalovirus serostatus. Along with the approximately 600-subject first cohort, a separate validation cohort of roughly 110 different subjects was used. To predict cytomegalovirus infection status, the study combined high-throughput TCR immunosequencing, statistical association of individual TCRs with disease status, and machine learning. A later analysis re-analyzed previously published TCR beta repertoires from 550 to 700 donors and added high-resolution HLA genotyping to study TCR occurrence patterns. The later analysis used no new phenotypic data to find candidate immune exposures, relying instead on TCR beta sequences and their occurrence across donors. An earlier analysis of several hundred of the donors applied high-throughput TCR beta sequencing to assess whether each TCR beta V gene segment acted as functional or pseudogenic. Donor age, sex, ethnicity and CMV serostatus were collected together with the repertoire data. In a later genetic analysis, genome-wide SNP genotypes for about three fifths of the roughly 670 donors were used, and that subset was treated as a discovery cohort. All discovery cohort repertoires had been generated on a single sequencing platform. Class I and class II HLA loci were covered by the typing at four-digit resolution. Typing coverage varied by locus: roughly 629-640 donors for A, B, C, DRB1 and DQB1; around 560 for DQA1; approximately 610 for DPA1; 450 to 480 for DPB1. Because of strong linkage in the cohort, 5 or 6 DR-DQ haplotypes were treated as single units for association and clustering. On average, roughly 250,000 unique TCR beta nucleotide sequences were sequenced per donor among 350 to 400 genotyped donors of the cohort, with around 19% of those sequences being non-productive. What the study reported, not specific to this receptor: While some public TCRs were present in many individuals, most TCR sequences turned up only very rarely across donors. In a later analysis, the rate of TCR association differed among HLA loci, with DRB1 alleles having the most associated TCRs and HLA-C alleles having the fewest. The study listed 150 to 200 TCR beta chains as associated with cytomegalovirus. A cluster of highly shared sequence variants was judged likely to represent a technical artifact of the sequencing pipeline. According to a later analysis, most CMV-associated TCR beta chains appeared to be HLA-restricted, and the HLA associations seemed to be driven largely by CMV exposure. For the cohort, immune exposure information was limited to CMV serostatus. The authors suggested that the approach could potentially be generalized to other disease states and immunological phenotypes. Linkage disequilibrium might explain the correlated functional status among segregating V segments, but an unknown experimental factor could not be ruled out. A later genetic analysis associated a missense DCLRE1C variant with V-gene and J-gene trimming of TCR beta chains, and an independent cohort replicated the association. Because HLA typing was unavailable for some donors at each locus, only the typed subset was used in association tests. In a later analysis, HLA-associated TCR beta chains showed more clonal expansion and lower generation probabilities than non-associated chains that were equally common. Because counts were too low, 15 to 20 rarely observed V segments, including chromosome 9 orphons, were excluded from the earlier analysis of 587 of the donors. A further reported finding was that TCR beta sequences accurately predicted the HLA-A and HLA-B alleles for most subjects in the first cohort. When HLA alleles, especially DR and DQ, strongly co-occurred, TCR associations were difficult to assign to individual alleles. In vitro tests confirmed that a few of the cytomegalovirus-associated TCR beta chains recognize cytomegalovirus antigens. Compared with the roughly 700-donor mean, donors in an Asian-associated ancestry cluster had fewer N-insertions in productive TCRs, according to a later genetic analysis. This cohort had only TCR beta chains sequenced, and the lack of alpha or paired-chain data limited which features could be detected. At a false discovery rate of 0.05, a later analysis linked 16,000 or so TCR beta sequences to specific HLA alleles. Roughly uniform sequencing depth across donors was assumed in presence/absence analyses, although this assumption may not hold. In both the original and validation cohorts, the classifier was reported to diagnose cytomegalovirus status with high specificity and sensitivity. The 87-base-pair reads could not distinguish some IMGT-functional V segments, including TRBV6-2 and TRBV6-3, so those segments were excluded. Several of the top co-occurrence clusters appeared to be linked to parvovirus B19, influenza, CMV and Epstein-Barr virus, according to a later analysis. An earlier analysis of some 590 of the donors showed that most TCR beta V segments appeared in productive rearrangements either about 87% or about 30% of the time, which broadly matched IMGT annotations.

Preparation of the library involved the immunoSEQ multiplex PCR assay. A mixture of 60 forward primers for TCR Vbeta segments and 13 reverse primers for TCR Jbeta segments was used in the multiplex PCR. A multiplex PCR assay on genomic DNA amplified the CDR3 region of rearranged TCR beta genes. The amplified TCR beta libraries were sequenced on the Illumina HiSeq System as 87-base-pair reads. Regarding the original processing steps: In a later analysis, some 80 million unique TCR beta chains were counted across the approximately 670 repertoires, and roughly 11 million of these chains were shared by at least two donors. To remove PCR and sequencing errors, raw reads were error-corrected and collapsed into unique sequences using a nearest-neighbor algorithm that merged closely related sequences. CDR3 sequences were aligned to IMGT reference sequences to assign V, D and J gene segments. For a sequence to be retained, a match of at least six nucleotides to both a V gene segment and a J gene segment was required. A rearrangement was called productive if the CDR3 had no stop codons and remained in frame with V and J, and every other rearrangement was called non-productive. CDR3 was defined by IMGT convention, running from the second conserved V-encoded cysteine to the conserved J-encoded phenylalanine. In an earlier analysis of 500 to 650 of the donors, sequences lacking an unambiguous match to a single V gene segment were excluded. An earlier analysis of 587 of the donors called V segments functional above 56.7% productive rearrangements and segregating when the between-donor standard deviation exceeded 5%. A statistical classification framework was built for diagnosing cytomegalovirus status from the catalog of TCR beta chain sequences. In a later analysis, TCR nucleotide sequences were compared against IMGT/GENE-DB human TR gene sequences so that V and J genes could be assigned. In a later analysis, CDR3 sequences and most-parsimonious VDJ recombination scenarios were assigned using the TCRdist pipeline. A later analysis defined each TCR beta chain by its CDR3 amino acid sequence plus V-gene family, and excluded reads lacking a unique V-gene family. A later analysis removed 550 to 700 highly shared, low-generation-probability nucleotide sequences to deal with suspected cross-contamination and a sequencing artifact. In a later analysis, a clonal expansion index for each public chain was calculated from normalized within-repertoire ranks of inferred template counts. In a later analysis, generation probabilities were computed with a VDJ recombination model fitted to out-of-frame rearrangements, and the resulting probabilities were checked against IGoR. In a later analysis, hypergeometric tests were used to score TCR-TCR, TCR-HLA and TCR-CMV co-occurrence, with a repertoire-size bias correction applied to TCR pairs. A later analysis estimated false discovery rates by permuting HLA or CMV assignments 20 times. In a later analysis, co-occurring TCRs were grouped with DBSCAN, and TCRdist sequence similarity was added when clustering was performed within HLA-allele-positive subsets. For co-occurrence clustering, repertoires with fewer than 30,000 or more than 120,000 public chains were excluded, along with about five repertoires with anomalous nucleotide sharing. TCRdb re-hosts the immuneACCESS table, in-frame sequences only. Its copies lack some clones; in the studies checked, an unresolved V gene accounts for under half of them, and the cause for the rest is not known. For V, J and clone size, that table is used; D and trimming come from the DNA. This sample is represented by tens of thousands of clones; roughly 78% of them were singletons. The ten largest clones capture 3.5% to 5.5% of the sample.

Worth noting for this clone: Its antigen is unknown. Per-nucleotide qualities are absent, and no much larger clonotype sits a single base away.

In total, approximately 700 healthy bone marrow donors made up the cohort. At the time of sampling, every cohort member was nominally healthy, though immune exposures that went unrecorded were likely present. The donor tested CMV seronegative and was one of the 352 seronegative cohort members. A peripheral blood sample was collected from each donor, and TCR beta sequencing was performed on peripheral blood mononuclear cells. The Qiagen DNeasy Blood Extraction Kit was used to extract genomic DNA from the blood cell samples. CDR1 and CDR2 are drawn from the germline V gene: KGHSH, LQKENI. The CDR3 spans 15 residues, from the cysteine through the phenylalanine. The DNA shown is the 45-base CDR3, in frame from base 1. Trimming removed 1 base from V and 6 bases from J, leaving 15 bases between the germline ends.

The sequencing sample was made of PBMCs. The rearrangement joined TRBV18 to TRBJ1-1; possibly the D gene is TRBD1, per 5 matching bases. The clonotype originates from a man between 35 and 55 years old in good health and CMV-seronegative. The CDR3 protein is CASSPQAGIGSEAFF. The base sequence is TGTGCCAGCTCACCACAGGCAGGGATAGGGTCTGAAGCTTTCTTT.